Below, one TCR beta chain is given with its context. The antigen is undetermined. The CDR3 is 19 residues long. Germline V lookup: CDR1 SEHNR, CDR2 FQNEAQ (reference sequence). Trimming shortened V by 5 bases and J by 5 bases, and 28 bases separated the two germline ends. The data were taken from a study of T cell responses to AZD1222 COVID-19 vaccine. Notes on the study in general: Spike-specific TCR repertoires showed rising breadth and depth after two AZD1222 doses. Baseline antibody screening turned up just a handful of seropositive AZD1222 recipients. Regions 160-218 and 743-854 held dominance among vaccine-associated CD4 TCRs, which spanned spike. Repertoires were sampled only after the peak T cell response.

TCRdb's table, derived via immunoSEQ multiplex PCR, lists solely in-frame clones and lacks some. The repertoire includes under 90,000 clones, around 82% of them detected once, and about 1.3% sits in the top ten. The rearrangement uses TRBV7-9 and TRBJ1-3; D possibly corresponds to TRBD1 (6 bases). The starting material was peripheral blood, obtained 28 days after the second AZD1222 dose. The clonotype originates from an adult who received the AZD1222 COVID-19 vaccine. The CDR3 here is CASSRDPLQGSSARNTIYF. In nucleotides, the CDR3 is TGTGCCAGCAGCCGGGACCCTCTACAGGGCAGTTCGGCAAGAAACACCATATATTTT.